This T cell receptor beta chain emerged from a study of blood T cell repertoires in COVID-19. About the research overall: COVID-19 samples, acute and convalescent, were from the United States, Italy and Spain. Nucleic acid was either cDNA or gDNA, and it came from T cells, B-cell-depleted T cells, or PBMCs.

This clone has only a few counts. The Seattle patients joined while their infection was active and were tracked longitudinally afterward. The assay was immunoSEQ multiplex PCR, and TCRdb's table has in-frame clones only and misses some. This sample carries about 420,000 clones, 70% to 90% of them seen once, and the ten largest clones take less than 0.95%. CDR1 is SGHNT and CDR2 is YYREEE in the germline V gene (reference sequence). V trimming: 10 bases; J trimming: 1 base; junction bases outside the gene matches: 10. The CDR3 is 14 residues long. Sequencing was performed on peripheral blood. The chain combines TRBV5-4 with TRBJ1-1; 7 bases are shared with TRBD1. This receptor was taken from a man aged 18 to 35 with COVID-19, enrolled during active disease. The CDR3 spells CAGFGDSSNTEAFF. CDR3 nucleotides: TGTGCCGGCTTTGGGGACAGCTCGAACACTGAAGCTTTCTTT.